A single sample gave rise to the 22 T cell receptor beta chains below, sequenced in a study of blood T cell repertoires in COVID-19. The repertoire was sequenced with immunoSEQ multiplex PCR; TCRdb's copy has only in-frame clones and lacks some. The sample carries about 340,000 clones, around 82% recorded once. Sequenced material: peripheral blood. The receptors shown here come from a man aged 25 to 40 with active or convalescent COVID-19.

The V and J genes are TRBV11-3 and TRBJ2-1; 7 bases are shared with TRBD2. The V and J ends lost 5 bases and 10 bases, in that order; junction bases with no gene match: 11. The CDR3 is 14 amino acids. Germline V gene data show CDR1 as SGHNT and CDR2 as YENEEA. The CDR3 nucleotides are TGTGCCAGCAGCACCAGCGCTAGCGGTGGCGAGCAGTTCTTC. Amino acids: CASSTSASGGEQFF.

The chain combines TRBV20-1 with TRBJ2-1; perhaps TRBD2 as D (5 bases). V lost 3 bases, J lost 12 bases, and 12 bases lay in between. CDR1 and CDR2 from the germline V gene are DFQATT and SNEGSKA (reference sequence). This CDR3 has 11 residues. CDR3 sequence reads: CSARDQLAQFF. CDR3 coding DNA: TGCAGTGCTAGGGACCAGCTAGCGCAGTTCTTC.

This sequence joins TRBV4-2 and TRBJ1-1; TRBD1 matches at 10 bases. Germline-derived CDR1 and CDR2 are LGHNA and YNFKEQ. The CDR3 is 15 residues long. Trimming took 4 bases from V and 4 from J; bases not matched to a gene: 6. The CDR3 protein is CASSRSGTGVTEAFF. CDR3 sequence (DNA): TGTGCCAGCAGCCGATCCGGGACAGGGGTCACTGAAGCTTTCTTT.

The V gene is TRBV19, the J gene TRBJ2-2; D is perhaps TRBD1 (5 bases). CDR1 and CDR2 from the germline V gene are LNHDA and SQIVND (reference sequence). V was clipped by 8 bases and J by 3 bases, with 10 bases between them. The CDR3 runs 13 residues. CDR3 in amino acids: CASPDRYTGELFF. The CDR3 region has the DNA TGTGCCAGTCCCGACAGATACACCGGGGAGCTGTTTTTT.

A single count supports this clone. The chain recombines TRBV7-2 with TRBJ2-5; D is unclear. The CDR3 spans 13 residues. Germline V lookup: CDR1 SGHTA, CDR2 FQGNSA. V lost 3 bases to trimming and J lost 5 bases, with 10 bases between them. CDR3 protein: CASSFGYGETQYF. CDR3 nucleotide sequence: TGTGCCAGCAGCTTTGGATACGGGGAGACCCAGTACTTC. Based on the CDR3 plus reference TRBV7-2 and TRBJ2-5, the full variable domain is GAGVSQSPSNKVTEKGKDVELRCDPISGHTALYWYRQSLGQGLEFLIYFQGNSAPDKSGLPSDRFSAERTGGSVSTLTIQRTQQEDSAVYLCASSFGYGETQYFGPGTRLLVL.

This clone was detected only a few times. The V and J genes are TRBV4-3 and TRBJ1-5; D unclear. V lost 2 bases, J lost 6 bases, and 8 bases lay in between. Germline CDR1 reads LGHNA; CDR2 reads YSLEER. There are 13 residues in the CDR3. The CDR3 protein is CASSQSRGQPQHF. The CDR3 nucleotides are TGCGCCAGCAGCCAATCGCGAGGTCAGCCCCAGCATTTT.

The CDR3 sequence is CASSVYEGGQGPGYTF. CDR3 nucleotide sequence: TGTGCCAGCAGCGTCTACGAAGGGGGACAGGGGCCTGGCTACACCTTC. The chain links TRBV9 to TRBJ1-2, with 10 bases aligning to TRBD1. The germline V gene has CDR1 SGDLS and CDR2 YYNGEE. CDR3 length: 16 amino acids. V lost 2 bases, J lost 7 bases, and 11 bases stayed unmatched.

J is TRBJ1-5 and V is TRBV28; D unclear. V shed 6 bases and J shed 5 bases, with 8 bases lying between them. The CDR3 has 12 residues. Per the germline V gene, CDR1 is MDHEN and CDR2 is SYDVKM. The CDR3 reads CASSPGDQPQHF. The CDR3 DNA follows: TGTGCCAGCAGCCCGGGAGATCAGCCCCAGCATTTT.

This clone has just one count. The chain employs TRBV20-1 and TRBJ1-3, with TRBD1 identical over 10 bases. CDR3 length: 15 residues. The V segment lost 3 bases and the J segment 4 bases; nucleotides outside the gene matches: 6. Germline CDR1 and CDR2: DFQATT and SNEGSKA (reference sequence). The CDR3 region has the DNA TGCAGTGCTAGTAGACAGGGGGCTCGAGGAAACACCATATATTTT. It translates to CSASRQGARGNTIYF.

DNA for the CDR3: TGTGCCAGCAGTGAACGTCTCGCGAACACCGGGGAGCTGTTTTTT. It codes for CASSERLANTGELFF. This chain joins TRBV2 and TRBJ2-2; D remains unclear. The CDR3 has 15 amino acids. Trimming left V 2 bases short and J 0 bases short, with 7 bases between. Germline-derived CDR1 and CDR2 are SNHLY and FYNNEI.

The CDR3 coding sequence is TGTGCCAGCAGTTCATCCTATGGCTACACCTTC. Translation gives CASSSSYGYTF. This sequence joins TRBV6-2 or TRBV6-3 and TRBJ1-2; D unresolved. This CDR3 spans 11 amino acids. Between the trimmed V and J ends, which lost 4 bases and 4 bases, there was a span of 4 bases. Germline-derived CDR1 and CDR2 are MNHEY and SVGEGT.

This chain connects TRBV14 to TRBJ2-7, with TRBD1 matching over 10 bases. The CDR3 is made up of 13 amino acids. J gave up 3 bases and V 4 bases, and 0 bases lay outside the gene matches. Germline V lookup: CDR1 SGHDN, CDR2 FVKESK. CDR3 sequence: CASSRDRGYEQYF. CDR3 sequence (DNA): TGTGCCAGCAGCCGGGACAGGGGCTACGAGCAGTACTTC.

This clone has more than one count but fewer than ten. The chain carries TRBV4-3 and TRBJ2-7, with TRBD1 identical over 7 bases. The J segment lost 2 bases and the V segment lost 2 bases, leaving 6 bases of the junction unmatched. Germline-derived CDR1 and CDR2 are LGHNA and YSLEER. CDR3 length equals 15 residues. The CDR3 region is CASSQRTGAAYEQYF. The CDR3 DNA sequence: TGCGCCAGCAGCCAACGGACAGGTGCAGCCTACGAGCAGTACTTC.

This clone was recorded a few times. This chain links TRBV27 with TRBJ2-7; 7 nucleotides line up with TRBD1. V shed 5 bases, J shed 4 bases, and the junction held 11 bases outside the gene matches. The CDR3 contains 15 residues. CDR1 and CDR2 from the germline V gene are MNHEY and SMNVEV (reference sequence). CDR3 sequence reads: CASSPPGTALYEQYF. CDR3 nucleotide sequence: TGTGCCAGCAGTCCCCCCGGGACAGCACTTTACGAGCAGTACTTC.

The chain has TRBV4-3 and TRBJ1-2, with 8 bases identical to TRBD1. The CDR3 runs to 16 residues. V lost 3 bases, J lost 7 bases, and 13 bases stayed unmatched. CDR1 LGHNA and CDR2 YSLEER come from the germline V gene. The CDR3 loop is CASSQPHGQGASGYTF. CDR3 DNA sequence: TGCGCCAGCAGCCAGCCCCATGGACAGGGAGCGAGTGGCTACACCTTC.

The rearrangement uses TRBV19 and TRBJ2-7; D gene ambiguous. The V and J ends lost 6 bases and 0 bases respectively, with 9 bases between them. The CDR3 sequence is 13 residues long. CDR1 is LNHDA, CDR2 SQIVND, per germline (reference sequence). The CDR3 here is CASSLGGSYEQYF. Written as DNA, the CDR3 is TGTGCCAGTAGCCTCGGTGGCTCCTACGAGCAGTACTTC. Variable domain in full (rest from reference TRBV19 and TRBJ2-7): DGGITQSPKYLFRKEGQNVTLSCEQNLNHDAMYWYRQDPGQGLRLIYYSQIVNDFQKGDIAEGYSVSREKKESFPLTVTSAQKNPTAFYLCASSLGGSYEQYFGPGTRLTVT.

The chain uses TRBV5-1 and TRBJ2-1; the match to TRBD1 covers 11 bases. Per germline, CDR1 SGHRS and CDR2 YFSETQ. The ends lost 2 bases at V and 3 bases at J; junction bases unmatched: 1. The CDR3 is 15 residues long. For the CDR3, the DNA is TGCGCCAGCAGCTTCGGGACAGGGGGCTACAATGAGCAGTTCTTC. It specifies CASSFGTGGYNEQFF.

V gene TRBV28 combines with J gene TRBJ1-5; D remains unclear. CDR1 MDHEN and CDR2 SYDVKM come from the germline V gene. The CDR3 is 16 amino acids. Trimming removed 5 bases at V and 2 bases at J, with 16 bases between. CDR3 coding DNA: TGTGCCAGCAGTGCCGCCGACTCATATGGCAATCAGCCCCAGCATTTT. It specifies CASSAADSYGNQPQHF.

The V gene is TRBV5-1, the J gene TRBJ2-7; 8 bases match TRBD1. This CDR3 contains 15 residues. The ends lost 4 bases at V and 3 bases at J; junction bases unmatched: 9. Germline loops: CDR1 SGHRS, CDR2 YFSETQ. The DNA for the CDR3 is TGCGCCAGCAGCCCTACCGGACAGGGTTTCTACGAGCAGTACTTC. It encodes CASSPTGQGFYEQYF.

The rearrangement links TRBV7-2 to TRBJ2-3; D is unclear. Trimming stripped 2 bases from V and 6 bases from J, with 12 bases between. There are 14 residues in the CDR3. CDR1 is SGHTA, CDR2 FQGNSA, per germline. The CDR3 reads CASSLIPSRDTQYF. For the CDR3, the DNA is TGTGCCAGCAGCTTAATTCCTAGTCGTGATACGCAGTATTTT.

V usage is TRBV4-2 and J usage is TRBJ2-1; tentatively, D is TRBD2 (5 bases). CDR3 length: 15 residues. Germline assignment: CDR1 LGHNA and CDR2 YNFKEQ. V was shortened by 0 bases and J by 7 bases, with 13 bases between the two germline ends. CDR3 sequence reads: CASSQDWSPGNEQFF. In nucleotides, the CDR3 is TGTGCCAGCAGCCAAGATTGGTCGCCGGGGAATGAGCAGTTCTTC.

This chain joins TRBV15 and TRBJ2-3, with a tentative D call TRBD2 (6 bases). The V gene lost 9 bases and the J gene lost 0 bases, with 13 bases spanning the gap. Germline CDR1 and CDR2: LNHNV and YYDKDF (reference sequence). This CDR3 comprises 14 residues. Here the CDR3 reads CATAGGSSTDTQYF. CDR3 nucleotides: TGTGCCACAGCCGGGGGTAGTAGCACAGATACGCAGTATTTT. The whole variable domain, remainder taken from reference TRBV15 and TRBJ2-3, is DAMVIQNPRYQVTQFGKPVTLSCSQTLNHNVMYWYQQKSSQAPKLLFHYYDKDFNNEADTPDNFQSRRPNTSFCFLDIRSPGLGDTAMYLCATAGGSSTDTQYFGPGTRLTVL.